The T cell receptor (beta chain) under discussion was sequenced for a study of blood T cell repertoires in COVID-19. Looking at the study overall: The analysed material was cDNA or gDNA that came from T cells, B-cell-depleted T cells, or PBMCs.

Among Cohort 3 donors, those recovered had two negative PCRs, clearance, or symptom resolution. Germline CDR1 MNHEY, CDR2 SVGAGI. V shed 6 bases and J 4 bases; nucleotides not matched to a gene: 8. The CDR3 runs 14 residues. Source study methods: How many nucleated cells were present was estimated from reference gene primer amplification. Repertoires were generated with immunoSEQ multiplex PCR, while TCRdb's copy carries only in-frame clones and drops some. V and J calls and clone size follow that table, whereas D and trimming were derived from the DNA. The data hold about 330,000 clones, with approximately 88% observed a single time.

The sequence came from a young man who had recovered from COVID-19. V and J are TRBV6-5 and TRBJ1-2, with 7 bases that match TRBD1. Sample: PBMCs or T cells enriched from blood (not recorded which). The CDR3 sequence: CASSPTTGAYGYTF. The CDR3 DNA reads as TGTGCCAGCAGCCCGACTACAGGGGCCTATGGCTACACCTTC.